This TCR beta chain was captured in a study of neurological immune-mediated disorders. It was by 5'RACE with 10-nucleotide random UMIs that the cDNA was made. One entry per CDR3 protein, called by TCRdb with MiXCR from the 5' RACE reads. The top ten clones hold 5% to 6.5% of a sample with some 95,000 distinct CDR3 sequences, 3% to 4.5% of them seen once. This clonotype was recorded many times. Its antigen remains unknown. Study conclusions and caveats: Subjects shared no identical expanded-clone CDR3 amino acid sequences, suggesting private TCR-beta repertoires in all groups.

Looked up from germline, CDR1 is DFQATT and CDR2 is SNEGSKA (reference sequence). The CDR3 consists of 10 residues. V gave up 4 bases and J gave up 5 bases, with 5 bases separating them. This clonotype originated in a woman younger than 30 with multiple sclerosis. The sequencing input was PBMCs. This rearrangement joins TRBV20-1 to TRBJ1-2, with D unclear. CDR3 residues: CSAIGYGYTF. The DNA for the CDR3 is TGCAGTGCTATCGGGTATGGCTACACCTTC.